This T cell receptor beta chain was recorded in a study of Graves' ophthalmopathy and Graves' hyperthyroidism. The authors amplified TCR beta CDR3 regions, and they did so from RNA transcripts for repertoire sequencing. Second-round multiplex PCR followed a first-round RT-PCR using HTBI primers. TCRdb called the multiplex PCR reads again in MiXCR, with one record for every CDR3 protein. The sample holds about 1.2 million distinct CDR3 sequences, about two fifths seen once. This clonotype was seen ten or more times. CDR1 is SNHLY and CDR2 is FYNNEI in the germline V gene. This CDR3 contains 15 residues. The V end was cut by 5 bases, the J end by 6 bases, with 19 bases between.

The clonotype was recovered from an adult man with Graves' hyperthyroidism. Sequences were obtained from peripheral blood or thyroid tissue (not recorded which). The chain links TRBV2 to TRBJ1-1; D not certain. The CDR3 DNA sequence: TGTGCCAGCAGTAATAGGGAGACTTTTATCGCTGAAGCTTTCTTT. It codes for CASSNRETFIAEAFF.